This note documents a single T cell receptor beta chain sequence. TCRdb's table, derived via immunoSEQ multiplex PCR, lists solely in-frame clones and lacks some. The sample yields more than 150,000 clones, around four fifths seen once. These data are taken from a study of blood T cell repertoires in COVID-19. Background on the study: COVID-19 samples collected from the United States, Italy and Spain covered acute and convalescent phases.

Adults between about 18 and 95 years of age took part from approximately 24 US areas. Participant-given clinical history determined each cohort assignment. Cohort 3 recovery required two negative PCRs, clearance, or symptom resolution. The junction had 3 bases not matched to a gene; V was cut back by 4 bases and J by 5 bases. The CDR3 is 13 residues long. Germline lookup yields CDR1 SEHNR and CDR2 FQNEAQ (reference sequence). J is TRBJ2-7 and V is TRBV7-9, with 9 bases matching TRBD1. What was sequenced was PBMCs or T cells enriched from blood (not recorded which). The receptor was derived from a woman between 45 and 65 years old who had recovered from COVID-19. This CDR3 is CASSWTGVDEQYF. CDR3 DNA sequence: TGTGCCAGCAGCTGGACAGGGGTGGACGAGCAGTACTTC.